Listed below are T cell receptor beta chains from one sample, sequenced in a study of patients and donors after allogeneic stem cell transplantation. TCRdb processed the RT-PCR reads anew with MiXCR; each CDR3 protein has one entry. The table includes about 76,000 distinct CDR3 sequences, around 27% detected once. The sample was blood, either unsorted or a sorted T cell fraction (not recorded which). The receptors derive from a human donor who was either an allogeneic HSCT recipient or a stem cell or donor lymphocyte infusion donor (not recorded which). It is not recorded whose cells these are; they may come from a transplant donor. Both conserved end residues are part of each CDR3. The D gene is left open where the match is weak. Some rows mark clone size as missing; the rest say once, few, many or name a class of expanded clone.

v_gene	abundance	j_gene	d_gene	CDR3aa	CDR3nt
TRBV11-2	few	TRBJ2-6	.	CASSRGLRANVLTF	TGTGCCAGCAGCAGGGGTCTTCGGGCCAACGTCCTGACTTTC
TRBV12-3/TRBV12-4	few	TRBJ1-1	.	CASSVRVNTEAFF	TGTGCCAGCAGTGTTCGGGTGAACACTGAAGCTTTCTTT
TRBV4-2	.	TRBJ2-4	.	CASSQGLGAKYIQYF	TGTGCCAGCAGCCAAGGGTTAGGGGCGAAATACATTCAGTACTTC
TRBV20-1	few	TRBJ2-3	.	CSARTQTPRGTDTQYF	TGCAGTGCTAGAACCCAGACCCCGCGGGGAACAGATACGCAGTATTTT
TRBV11-2	many	TRBJ2-1	.	CASSFGPRRNEQFF	TGTGCCAGCAGCTTCGGACCTCGGCGGAATGAGCAGTTCTTC
TRBV7-2	.	TRBJ2-5	.	CASRLIPFGGLAQYF	TGTGCCAGCAGATTAATTCCCTTTGGGGGGCTTGCCCAGTACTTC
TRBV12-3/TRBV12-4	.	TRBJ1-2	TRBD1	CASSPPRDRGNSNTF	TGTGCCAGCAGTCCACCCCGGGACAGGGGTAATAGCAACACCTTC
TRBV12-3/TRBV12-4	few	TRBJ2-2	.	CASSSSVSGTPNTGELFF	.
TRBV12-3/TRBV12-4	.	TRBJ2-7	.	CASSYPGRSYEQYF	TGTGCCAGCAGTTACCCGGGCCGCTCCTACGAGCAGTACTTC
TRBV30	few	TRBJ1-5	.	CAWSVEGNQPQHF	TGTGCCTGGAGTGTTGAGGGGAATCAGCCCCAGCATTTT
TRBV4-3	.	TRBJ2-3	TRBD1	CASSQEEGVRGPLDTQYF	TGCGCCAGCAGCCAAGAAGAAGGTGTCAGGGGGCCGTTGGATACGCAGTATTTT
TRBV10-3	few	TRBJ2-5	.	CAISNQETQYF	TGTGCCATCAGTAACCAAGAGACCCAGTACTTC
TRBV29-1	.	TRBJ2-2	.	CSVGGITGELFF	TGCAGCGTCGGCGGAATCACCGGGGAGCTGTTTTTT
TRBV14	few	TRBJ1-3	.	CASSHTRNTIYF	TGTGCCAGCAGCCATACAAGAAACACCATATATTTT
TRBV7-9	.	TRBJ1-2	.	CASSDGPFYGYTF	TGTGCCAGCAGCGACGGACCGTTCTATGGCTACACCTTC
TRBV27	few	TRBJ1-5	.	CASSLSWGPNQPQHF	TGTGCCAGCAGTTTATCATGGGGACCCAATCAGCCCCAGCATTTT
TRBV29-1	few	TRBJ1-1	.	CSVLRDPLAVNTEAFF	TGCAGCGTGCTCCGGGACCCCCTTGCGGTGAACACTGAAGCTTTCTTT
TRBV11-3	.	TRBJ2-1	TRBD2	CASSLGPSGSLYNEQFF	TGTGCCAGCAGCTTAGGACCTAGCGGGAGCCTATACAATGAGCAGTTCTTC
TRBV12-3/TRBV12-4	many	TRBJ1-1	.	CASSFCPEAFF	TGTGCCAGCAGTTTTTGTCCTGAAGCTTTCTTT
TRBV5-1	.	TRBJ2-5	.	CASRRQTQETQYF	TGCGCCAGCAGGCGACAGACACAAGAGACCCAGTACTTC
TRBV12-3/TRBV12-4	few	TRBJ2-3	TRBD1	CASSSQGARKTDTQYF	TGTGCCAGCAGTAGCCAGGGGGCAAGGAAAACAGATACGCAGTATTTT
TRBV20-1	.	TRBJ1-1	TRBD1	CSARQGALNTEAFF	TGCAGTGCTAGACAGGGGGCTCTGAACACTGAAGCTTTCTTT
TRBV4-3	.	TRBJ1-5	.	CASSQELGGQYQPQHF	TGCGCCAGCAGCCAAGAATTAGGAGGACAGTATCAGCCCCAGCATTTT
TRBV12-3/TRBV12-4	.	TRBJ2-1	.	CASVGTNEQFF	TGTGCCAGCGTAGGAACCAATGAGCAGTTCTTC
TRBV7-9	.	TRBJ1-6	TRBD1	CASSLVLGQGGSPLHF	TGTGCCAGCAGCTTAGTGCTGGGACAGGGTGGGTCACCCCTCCACTTT
TRBV2	few	TRBJ2-2	.	CASNAPDRFATGELFF	TGTGCCAGCAATGCACCTGACAGGTTCGCCACCGGGGAGCTGTTTTTT
TRBV29-1	once	TRBJ2-5	.	CSVSQGSLLSETQYF	TGCAGCGTTTCACAGGGATCATTGCTATCGGAGACCCAGTACTTC
TRBV3-1	few	TRBJ1-1	.	CASSHRDMSFF	TGTGCCAGCAGCCACCGGGACATGTCTTTCTTT
TRBV20-1	.	TRBJ1-5	.	CSARVPYTKPQHF	TGCAGTGCTAGAGTCCCCTACACAAAGCCCCAGCATTTT
TRBV12-3/TRBV12-4	few	TRBJ1-4	.	CASSLALREKLFF	TGTGCCAGCAGTTTAGCGCTAAGAGAAAAACTGTTTTTT
TRBV20-1	once	TRBJ2-5	.	CSAKRQVVPETQYF	TGCAGTGCTAAACGACAGGTAGTTCCTGAGACCCAGTACTTC
TRBV4-3	few	TRBJ2-7	.	CASSQEVGGSYEQYF	TGCGCCAGCAGCCAAGAAGTCGGAGGGTCCTACGAGCAGTACTTC
TRBV9	.	TRBJ2-7	TRBD2	CASSPYGTSAYEQYF	TGTGCCAGCAGCCCTTATGGGACTAGCGCCTACGAGCAGTACTTC
TRBV12-3/TRBV12-4	.	TRBJ2-2	.	CASSFVRRGTGELFF	TGTGCCAGCAGTTTTGTGAGGAGGGGCACCGGGGAGCTTTTTTTT
TRBV29-1	.	TRBJ2-1	TRBD2	CSVERPLGQQLRESSYNEQFF	TGCAGCGTTGAGAGGCCCCTGGGGCAGCAGTTGCGGGAGAGCTCCTACAATGAGCAGTTCTTC
TRBV6-1	.	TRBJ2-2	.	CASSEPPRNTGELFF	TGTGCCAGCAGCGAACCACCAAGGAACACCGGGGAGCTGTTTTTT
TRBV29-1	.	TRBJ2-7	.	CSVEEGREQYF	TGCAGCGTCGAGGAGGGCCGCGAGCAGTACTTC
TRBV6-1	.	TRBJ1-5	TRBD1	CASRRQGRLGYQPQHF	TGTGCCAGCAGACGACAGGGGCGTCTTGGATATCAGCCCCAGCATTTT
TRBV6-2/TRBV6-3	once	TRBJ2-7	.	CASSRPGGSRYKQYF	TGTGCCAGCAGTCGGCCGGGTGGGAGCCGCTACAAGCAGTACTTC
TRBV7-9	few	TRBJ2-3	.	CASSQAQDKLSTDTQYF	TGTGCCAGCAGCCAGGCGCAGGACAAACTTAGCACAGATACGCAGTATTTT
TRBV10-3	.	TRBJ2-5	.	CAIRGQHQETQYF	TGTGCCATCAGAGGACAGCACCAAGAGACCCAGTACTTC